The entry below describes one T cell receptor beta chain. The clone's antigen remains unknown. Base-call qualities are not available, and no considerably larger clone is one nucleotide away. The cohort was made up of 666 healthy bone marrow donors. At the time of sampling, all cohort members were nominally healthy, though unrecorded immune exposures were likely present. The donor tested CMV seropositive, placing the donor among the approximately 290 seropositive members of the cohort. A peripheral blood sample was provided by each donor, and peripheral blood mononuclear cells were used for TCR beta sequencing. Genomic DNA extraction from the blood cell samples was performed with the Qiagen DNeasy Blood Extraction Kit. The entry originates in a study of cytomegalovirus exposure and HLA in healthy donors (dated by TCRdb to the late 2010s). For context, the study as a whole: According to an earlier analysis of a few hundred of the donors, about 190 million T cells yielded 117 million unique TCR beta sequences and approximately 300 Gb of sequence data. An early release covering about 600 HLA-typed donors comprised approximately 300 gigabases of sequencing data and 85 million to 100 million unique TCR sequences. Among the roughly 400 genotyped donors, approximately 81% belonged to the genetic ancestry cluster associated with self-reported Caucasian donors. The study aimed to test whether cataloging public T cell receptors could reveal signatures of past pathogen exposure. The study used immunosequencing to profile the T cell repertoires of 670 or so subjects and linked those repertoires to cytomegalovirus serostatus. Along with the approximately 650-subject first cohort, a separate validation cohort of about 110 different subjects was used. To predict cytomegalovirus infection status, the study combined high-throughput TCR immunosequencing, statistical association of individual TCRs with disease status, and machine learning. In a later analysis, previously published TCR beta repertoires from some 640 donors were re-analyzed and high-resolution HLA genotyping was added so that TCR occurrence patterns could be studied. The later analysis used no new phenotypic data to find candidate immune exposures, relying instead on TCR beta sequences and their occurrence across donors. In an earlier analysis of more than 550 of the donors, high-throughput TCR beta sequencing was used to judge whether each TCR beta V gene segment behaved as functional or pseudogenic. Donor age, sex, ethnicity and CMV serostatus were collected together with the repertoire data. Genome-wide SNP genotypes for about 55% of the roughly 670 donors were used in a later genetic analysis, which treated that subset as a discovery cohort. All discovery cohort repertoires had been generated using a single sequencing platform. HLA typing covered class I and class II loci at four-digit resolution. The number of donors typed differed by locus, with roughly 620-640 for A, B, C, DRB1 and DQB1, around 560 for DQA1, nearly 610 for DPA1, and some 470 for DPB1. Five DR-DQ haplotypes were handled as single units for association and clustering, since linkage in the cohort was strong. On average, about 200,000 unique TCR beta nucleotide sequences were sequenced per donor among roughly 430 genotyped donors of the cohort, with approximately 18% of those sequences being non-productive.

CDR1 is given as ENHRY and CDR2 as SYGVKD, both from the germline V gene. The CDR3 contains 15 residues, cysteine and phenylalanine counted. CDR3 DNA is the only sequence kept; it has 45 bases, read in frame from the first base. V trim: 6 bases; J trim: 7 bases; unmatched bases: 7. Here is what the overall study found, with its caveats: In vitro tests confirmed that three of the cytomegalovirus-associated TCR beta chains recognize cytomegalovirus antigens. Across donors, most TCR sequences were observed very rarely, whereas some public TCRs were present in many individuals. The 87-base-pair reads could not distinguish some IMGT-functional V segments, including TRBV6-2 and TRBV6-3, so those segments were excluded. According to a later analysis, TCR association rates differed among HLA loci, with DRB1 alleles showing the most associated TCRs and HLA-C alleles showing the fewest. The earlier analysis of some 540 of the donors excluded approximately 17 rarely observed V segments, including chromosome 9 orphons, because counts were too low. According to a later analysis, parvovirus B19, influenza, CMV and Epstein-Barr virus appeared linked to several top co-occurrence clusters. An association between a missense DCLRE1C variant and V-gene and J-gene trimming of TCR beta chains was found in a later genetic analysis and replicated in an independent cohort. Only TCR beta chains were sequenced in this cohort, and the absence of alpha or paired-chain data limited detectable features. Compared with the 666-donor mean, donors in an Asian-associated ancestry cluster had fewer N-insertions in productive TCRs, according to a later genetic analysis. When HLA alleles, especially DR and DQ, strongly co-occurred, attributing TCR associations to individual alleles was difficult. A total of some 180 TCR beta chains were listed by the study as associated with cytomegalovirus. An earlier analysis of approximately 600 of the donors showed that most TCR beta V segments appeared in productive rearrangements either about 87% or about 30% of the time, which broadly matched IMGT annotations. In a later analysis, 16,951 TCR beta sequences were associated with specific HLA alleles at a false discovery rate of 0.05. The classifier was reported to diagnose cytomegalovirus status with high specificity and sensitivity in both the original cohort and the validation cohort. The sequencing pipeline was judged likely to have produced a cluster of highly shared sequence variants as a technical artifact. Because HLA typing was unavailable for some donors at each locus, only the typed subset was used in association tests. The authors suggested that the approach could potentially be generalized to other disease states and immunological phenotypes. A further reported finding was that TCR beta sequences accurately predicted the HLA-A and HLA-B alleles for most subjects in the first cohort. Correlated functional status among segregating V segments might reflect linkage disequilibrium, but an unknown experimental factor could not be ruled out. The only immune exposure information available for the cohort was CMV serostatus. Most CMV-associated TCR beta chains appeared to be HLA-restricted in a later analysis, and the HLA associations seemed to be driven largely by CMV exposure. Compared with equally common non-associated chains, HLA-associated TCR beta chains in a later analysis were more clonally expanded and had lower generation probabilities. Sequencing depth was assumed to be roughly uniform across donors in the presence/absence analyses, though that assumption may not hold.

The method behind the library was the immunoSEQ multiplex PCR assay. For the multiplex PCR, a mixture combining 60 forward primers for TCR Vbeta segments and 13 reverse primers for TCR Jbeta segments was used. Amplification of the CDR3 region of rearranged TCR beta genes was performed with a multiplex PCR assay on genomic DNA. The Illumina HiSeq System was used to sequence the amplified TCR beta libraries as 87-base-pair reads. The published analysis was carried out like this. A later analysis tallied roughly 76 million unique TCR beta chains across the 550 to 850 repertoires, and approximately 9.9 million of those chains were shared by two or more donors. Raw reads were error-corrected and collapsed into unique sequences by a nearest-neighbor algorithm in which closely related sequences were merged to remove PCR and sequencing errors. CDR3 sequences were aligned to IMGT reference sequences to assign V, D and J gene segments. For a sequence to be retained, a match of at least six nucleotides to both a V gene segment and a J gene segment was required. A rearrangement counted as productive if the CDR3 had no stop codons and remained in frame with V and J, and every other rearrangement counted as non-productive. CDR3 was defined by IMGT convention, running from the second conserved V-encoded cysteine to the conserved J-encoded phenylalanine. Sequences without an unambiguous match to a single V gene segment were excluded from the earlier analysis of over 500 of the donors. An earlier analysis of over 450 of the donors classified V segments as functional when productive rearrangements were above 56.7% and as segregating when the standard deviation between donors was above 5%. To diagnose cytomegalovirus status from the catalog of TCR beta chain sequences, a statistical classification framework was built. V and J gene assignment, in a later analysis, came from comparing TCR nucleotide sequences with IMGT/GENE-DB human TR gene sequences. Using the TCRdist pipeline, a later analysis assigned CDR3 sequences along with most-parsimonious VDJ recombination scenarios. In a later analysis, each TCR beta chain was defined by its CDR3 amino acid sequence together with its V-gene family, and reads lacking a unique V-gene family were excluded. As a way to deal with suspected cross-contamination and a sequencing artifact, a later analysis dropped roughly 620 nucleotide sequences that were highly shared and had low generation probability. In a later analysis, a clonal expansion index for each public chain was calculated from normalized within-repertoire ranks of inferred template counts. In a later analysis, generation probabilities were computed with a VDJ recombination model fitted to out-of-frame rearrangements, and the resulting probabilities were checked against IGoR. Hypergeometric tests were used in a later analysis to score TCR-TCR, TCR-HLA and TCR-CMV co-occurrence, with a repertoire-size bias correction applied to the TCR pairs. In a later analysis, false discovery rates were estimated by permuting HLA or CMV assignments 20 times. A later analysis grouped co-occurring TCRs with DBSCAN, adding TCRdist sequence similarity when clustering within HLA-allele-positive subsets. Repertoires with fewer than 30,000 or more than 120,000 public chains were left out of co-occurrence clustering, as were four to six repertoires with anomalous nucleotide sharing. The immuneACCESS repertoire file appears here via TCRdb, limited to in-frame rearrangements. These files lack a portion of the clones; in checked studies, under half of the deficit traces to unresolved V genes, and the cause of the others is not known. From that table come the V and J calls and clone size; the DNA was used to work out D and trimming. Counted in this sample were about 130,000 clones; 79% of them appeared once. The ten largest clones add up to about 7% of the sample.

The chain joins TRBV10-3 to TRBJ2-7; a stretch of 15 junction bases matches TRBD2. The sample consisted of PBMCs. The origin of this receptor is a middle-aged man in good health and CMV-seropositive. The encoded CDR3 is CAISLGLAGGGEQYF. The DNA sequence is TGTGCCATCAGCCTGGGACTAGCGGGAGGAGGTGAGCAGTACTTC.